This T cell receptor beta chain was identified during a study of CD8+CD57+ T cells in acquired aplastic anemia (dated by TCRdb to the late 2010s). For the study in its entirety: A mean of 3.2 ug of DNA, ranging from about 0.19 to 30 ug, was extracted from sorted CD4+ and CD8+ cells. A CD8+CD57+ expansion meant a frequency higher than the mean frequency seen in healthy subjects.

V has 5 bases trimmed and J has 4 bases trimmed; junction bases matching no gene number 7. The germline V gene yields SGHTA for CDR1 and FQGNSA for CDR2. Measured from the cysteine to the phenylalanine, the CDR3 is 15 residues long. Of all the DNA, just the CDR3 is kept, 45 bases in frame from base 1. Genomic DNA served as template for TCR beta VDJ combination and CDR3 sequence profiling. An Illumina HiSeq 2000 was the platform used for TCR repertoire sequencing. For the original study's pipeline: TRBV/TRBJ rearrangement plots, CDR3 size and DJ length profiles, and Simpson's diversity index were used to assess repertoires. The most abundant DNA sequence in the deep sequencing data was defined as the immunodominant clone. CDR3 amino acid sequences were screened for sharing across subjects and compared with published repertoires and the VDJdb database. The public reads were run again by TCRdb, first through fastp at Q25 and then through MiXCR, and only productive beta chains were kept. Each entry merges the rows of one CDR3 protein and shows their most common DNA and genes. TCRdb, not the authors, supplied the V and J calls. The sample has about 180,000 distinct CDR3 sequences on record, around 63% of them singletons. About two fifths of the sample goes to the ten largest clones.

Patients chosen for sequencing had shown expansion of CD8+CD57+ cells by flow cytometry. Every patient had a diagnosis of severe acquired aplastic anemia based on International Study of Aplastic Anemia and Agranulocytosis and Camitta criteria. No patient had received any therapy when blood was sampled. TCR repertoires of sorted CD4+ and CD8+ blood T cells from severe aplastic anemia patients and healthy subjects were deep-sequenced in the study. In the USA, patient enrollment took place under clinicaltrials.gov protocols 00001620, 01623167, 00001397, 00071045, 00081523 and 00961064. Ficoll-Paque density gradient centrifugation was used to isolate peripheral blood mononuclear cells. CD4+ and CD8+ T cells were sorted by FACS or magnetic beads before DNA extraction. As to this clonotype: It has no known antigen specificity. No much larger clone exists at a distance of one base, and base qualities are not known.

The investigation overall reported the following: Around 31 CD8+ CDR3 sequences were shared between patients and controls but appeared highly expressed in patients and within their immunodominant clones. Patients and healthy controls showed no significant difference in CD8+ Simpson's diversity (P=0.060).

What was sequenced was sorted CD4+, CD8+, or CD8+CD57+ T cells (not recorded which) from PBMCs. The rearrangement joined TRBV7-2 to TRBJ2-7; 11 of the junction bases match TRBD2. The sequence was collected from a human donor with aplastic anemia. CDR3 region: CASSLGLAGLYEQYF. Read as DNA, the sequence is TGTGCCAGCAGCCTCGGACTAGCGGGTTTGTACGAGCAGTACTTC.